The clone carrying this T cell receptor (beta chain) was counted many times. All sequencing subjects had displayed CD8+CD57+ cell expansion on flow cytometry. The study sampled blood from patients who had received no therapy. The data belong to a study of CD8+CD57+ T cells in acquired aplastic anemia. On the study more broadly: Recorded DNA amounts for sorted CD4+ and CD8+ cells had an average of about 3 ug.

This CDR3 is 12 amino acids long. The V and J ends lost 5 bases and 3 bases respectively, with 8 bases between them. Germline-derived CDR1 and CDR2 are SGHVS and FNYEAQ. Template material for TCR beta VDJ and CDR3 profiling consisted of genomic DNA. TCRdb re-analysed the reads in MiXCR, keeping a single row per CDR3 protein. The sample has 260,000 or so distinct CDR3 sequences; more than 40% are singletons. The chain joins TRBV7-6 to TRBJ2-7; no reliable D call. The source material was sorted CD4+, CD8+, or CD8+CD57+ T cells (not recorded which) from PBMCs. The source of this sequence is a human donor with aplastic anemia. This chain's CDR3 is CASSLEYYEQYF. CDR3 nucleotides: TGTGCCAGCAGCCTGGAATACTACGAGCAGTACTTC.